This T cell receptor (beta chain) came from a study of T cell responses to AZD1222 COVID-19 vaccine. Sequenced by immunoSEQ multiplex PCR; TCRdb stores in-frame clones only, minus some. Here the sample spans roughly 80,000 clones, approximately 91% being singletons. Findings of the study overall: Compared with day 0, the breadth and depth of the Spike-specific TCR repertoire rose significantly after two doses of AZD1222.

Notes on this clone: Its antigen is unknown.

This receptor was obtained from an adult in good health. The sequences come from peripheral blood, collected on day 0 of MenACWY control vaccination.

Here the CDR3 DNA reads TGTGCCAGCAGTTCCGTTAGCGGGGGCGCCTACGAGCAGTACTTC. It is translated as CASSSVSGGAYEQYF. The rearrangement joins TRBV28 to TRBJ2-7; 9 bases align to TRBD2. The CDR3 is made up of 15 amino acids. CDR1 is MDHEN, CDR2 SYDVKM, per germline. The J segment lost 2 bases and the V segment lost 4 bases, leaving 6 bases of the junction unmatched.